One sample yielded the 10 T cell receptor beta chains listed below, sequenced in a study of cytomegalovirus exposure and HLA in healthy donors. The PCR had 60 Vbeta and 13 Jbeta primers. The method was immunoSEQ multiplex PCR; TCRdb's version includes in-frame clones alone and lacks a portion of them. Seen here are approximately 67,000 clones, 65% to 70% observed once, and the top ten hold 2% to 2.5%. The specimen sequenced was PBMCs. The receptors originated from a woman aged 25-40 years in good health and CMV-seronegative.

The rearrangement links TRBV7-2 to TRBJ2-5; the D is unclear. This CDR3 spans 14 amino acids. The germline V and J ends were trimmed by 5 bases and 1 base, with 11 bases remaining between them. CDR1 is SGHTA and CDR2 is FQGNSA in the germline V gene. CDR3 DNA: TGTGCCAGCAGCCCCTACTCTATCCAAGAGACCCAGTACTTC. Encoded protein: CASSPYSIQETQYF.

The chain links TRBV11-2 to TRBJ1-6, with D hard to call. This CDR3 is built from 14 residues. Trimming pared 5 bases from V and 0 bases from J, leaving 5 bases between. CDR1 is SGHAT, CDR2 FQNNGV, per germline. The CDR3: CASSGSSYNSPLHF. The CDR3 DNA is TGTGCCAGCAGCGGGAGCTCCTATAATTCACCCCTCCACTTT.

This clone was observed a few times. The rearrangement joins TRBV5-4 to TRBJ1-1, with 8 bases identical to TRBD1. The germline CDR1 and CDR2 sequences are SGHNT and YYREEE (reference sequence). The CDR3 consists of 18 residues. The V and J ends lost 0 bases and 6 bases, in that order; junction bases with no gene match: 16. Written as DNA, the CDR3 is TGTGCCAGCAGCTTGGAGGACAGGGTTTGGGCCCAGGTCGCTGAAGCTTTCTTT. It yields the protein CASSLEDRVWAQVAEAFF.

This clone was observed a single time. The V and J genes are TRBV28 and TRBJ1-6; D is uncertain. The CDR3 extends over 13 amino acids. Looked up from germline, CDR1 is MDHEN and CDR2 is SYDVKM. V lost 2 bases and J 10 bases, leaving 9 bases between the germline ends. The CDR3 region has the DNA TGTGCCAGCAGTTTAGATCCGGGGTCACCCCTCCACTTT. Translated, it gives CASSLDPGSPLHF.

This clone was counted between two and nine times. The chain links TRBV4-3 to TRBJ2-2, with D unresolved. Germline values: CDR1 LGHNA, CDR2 YSLEER. The CDR3 is 15 residues long. Trimming pared 2 bases from V and 0 bases from J, leaving 7 bases between. The CDR3 bases are TGCGCCAGCAGCCAAAATACAGCGAACACCGGGGAGCTGTTTTTT. It codes for CASSQNTANTGELFF.

This clone was observed a few times. V gene TRBV2 combines with J gene TRBJ1-1, with D possibly TRBD1 on 5 matching bases. CDR3 size: 14 residues. V dropped 9 bases and J dropped 4 bases, with 18 bases sitting between them. From germline, CDR1 is SNHLY and CDR2 FYNNEI. CDR3 in DNA: TGTGCCAGTAGCTTAAGGGGTTGGGGCACTGAAGCTTTCTTT. It yields the protein CASSLRGWGTEAFF. Using reference TRBV2 and TRBJ1-1 for the parts outside the CDR3, the full variable domain is EPEVTQTPSHQVTQMGQEVILRCVPISNHLYFYWYRQILGQKVEFLVSFYNNEISEKSEIFDDQFSVERPDGSNFTLKIRSTKLEDSAMYFCASSLRGWGTEAFFGQGTRLTVV.

V is TRBV15 and J is TRBJ2-5, with D perhaps TRBD2 (5 bases). The CDR3 contains 16 residues. Germline CDR1 and CDR2: LNHNV and YYDKDF (reference sequence). V dropped 4 bases and J dropped 4 bases, with 19 bases sitting between them. The CDR3 reads CATSILTGSLRETQYF. As DNA, the CDR3 is TGTGCCACCAGCATCCTAACGGGATCCCTCAGAGAGACCCAGTACTTC.

This clone has only one observation. This chain joins TRBV6-5 and TRBJ2-1, with D unclear. This CDR3 is 12 amino acids long. Germline V CDR1 and CDR2: MNHEY, SVGAGI. The V and J ends lost 3 bases and 5 bases respectively, with 5 bases between them. The chain's CDR3 is CASSYLNNEQFF. The CDR3 coding sequence is TGTGCCAGCAGTTATCTAAACAATGAGCAGTTCTTC.

This rearrangement joins TRBV4-3 to TRBJ1-1, with 8 bases aligning to TRBD1. V was pared by 3 bases and J by 6 bases, with 6 bases of the junction left unmatched. The CDR3 covers 14 residues. CDR1 is LGHNA and CDR2 is YSLEER in the germline V gene. CDR3 protein: CASSHTGGLSEAFF. The CDR3 DNA reads TGCGCCAGCAGCCACACAGGGGGTTTGTCTGAAGCTTTCTTT.

The chain employs TRBV28 and TRBJ1-5; TRBD1 might be the D (5 bases). Trimming stripped 4 bases from V and 4 bases from J, with 14 bases between. Germline lookup yields CDR1 MDHEN and CDR2 SYDVKM. CDR3 length: 15 residues. Here the CDR3 reads CASSYGTGKNQPQHF. The CDR3 DNA is TGTGCCAGCAGTTACGGAACAGGTAAAAATCAGCCCCAGCATTTT.